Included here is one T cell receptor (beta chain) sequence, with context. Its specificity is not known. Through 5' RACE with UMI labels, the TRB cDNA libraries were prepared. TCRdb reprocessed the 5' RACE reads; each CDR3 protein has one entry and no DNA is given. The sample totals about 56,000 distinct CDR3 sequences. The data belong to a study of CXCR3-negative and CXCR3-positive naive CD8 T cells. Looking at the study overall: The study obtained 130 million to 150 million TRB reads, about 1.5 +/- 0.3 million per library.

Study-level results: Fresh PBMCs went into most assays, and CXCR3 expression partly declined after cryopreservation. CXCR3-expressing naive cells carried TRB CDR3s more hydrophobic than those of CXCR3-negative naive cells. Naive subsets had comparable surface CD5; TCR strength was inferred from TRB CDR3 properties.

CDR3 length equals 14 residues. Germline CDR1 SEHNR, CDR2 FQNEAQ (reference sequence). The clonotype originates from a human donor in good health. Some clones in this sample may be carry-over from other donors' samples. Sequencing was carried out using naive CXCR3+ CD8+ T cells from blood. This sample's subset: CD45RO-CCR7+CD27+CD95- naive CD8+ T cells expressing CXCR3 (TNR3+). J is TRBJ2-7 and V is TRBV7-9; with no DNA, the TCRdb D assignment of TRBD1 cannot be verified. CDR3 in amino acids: CASSPPTGFYEQYF.